The TCR beta chain under discussion was sequenced for a study of response to subunit inactivated influenza vaccine (dated by TCRdb to 2016 to 2019). Concerning the study at large: Deep quantitative T cell receptor repertoire profiling was used in the study to track responses to a trivalent subunit inactivated influenza vaccine.

As for this clonotype: Its antigen is not yet known. One base away there is no much larger clone; base qualities are not given.

Library creation used RT-PCR. For sequencing, an Illumina HiSeq 2500 was employed. In TCRdb, the public reads were trimmed at Q25 with fastp and aligned with MiXCR, with productive beta chains retained. Each record represents a unique CDR3 protein, reported with the most common genes and DNA among its rows. This sample holds approximately 500,000 distinct CDR3 sequences; roughly 25% were observed only once. The ten largest clones add up to approximately 3% of the sample. General findings and caveats noted by the study authors: The authors suggested that each seasonal influenza vaccination may recruit only a limited number of new T cells.

There are 16 amino acids in the CDR3, from cysteine to phenylalanine inclusive. Only the CDR3 DNA is retained, 48 bases long and in frame from the first base. The germline V gene (reference sequence) specifies MNHEY as CDR1 and SMNVEV as CDR2. Trimming removed 3 bases from V and 5 bases from J; the gene matches leave 10 bases unexplained. These same records also appear under a second study, on T cells expressing NK-cell markers. Per the second study: TCR beta cDNA libraries were made by 5'RACE template switching that added a universal primer site and unique molecular identifiers. Fewer than ten donors provided sorted CD3+CD56+NKG2C+, CD3+CD56+NKG2C- and CD3+CD56-NKG2C+ T-cell subsets, whose TCR beta-chain repertoires were profiled. Among the eight sequenced donors, seven were HCMV-seropositive and one was HCMV-seronegative. To restrict sorting to alphabetaTCR-expressing T cells, an anti-gammadeltaTCR antibody was added in several experiments. In roughly six donors, the dominant CD3+CD56+NKG2C+ clonotypes were among the top 10 CD8+ clonotypes and accounted for roughly 1.0-7.0% of CD8+ T cells. Those dominant clonotypes were again the most abundant among CD3+CD56-NKG2C+ cells in a handful of donors, at roughly 25-60.1%. Whether the expanded NKG2C-expressing T cell clones were specific for HCMV antigens remained unclear. Randomly selected healthy volunteers, three men and five women, were used as the eight sequenced donors. A commercial ELISA kit detecting HCMV-specific IgG in serum was used to determine HCMV serostatus. Peripheral blood mononuclear cells were isolated from blood by Ficoll density gradient centrifugation. Magnetic immunoseparation with Miltenyi isolation kits was used to isolate CD4+ and CD8+ T cells from PBMC. Synthesis of cDNA was primed from the TCR beta constant segment and was followed by two consecutive PCR amplification steps. Libraries were sequenced as 2 x 150 bp reads on Illumina HiSeq 2000/2500, MiSeq or NextSeq. MIGEC was used to demultiplex reads and group the reads by UMI, and MiTCR was used to assemble and quantify clonotypes. To exclude erroneous sequences, any TCR cDNA sequence not supported by at least two reads was discarded. The tcR package was used for downstream repertoire analysis, with clonotypes matched between fractions based on CDR3 nucleotide sequence plus V segment. VDJmatch was used to annotate antigen specificity against VDJdb, with one amino acid substitution in CDR3 allowed.

The receptor comes from a middle-aged man who received an inactivated influenza vaccine. Donor details come from another sample of the same person, matched by shared clones. The material was CD4+ T cells sorted from PBMCs, obtained 11 to 12 days after vaccination. The chain is assembled from TRBV27 and TRBJ2-3; TRBD2 matches 8 bases in the middle. The DNA sequence reads TGTGCCAGCAGTTTTAAAGGTGCGGGAGGCCGAGATACGCAGTATTTT. The resulting protein is CASSFKGAGGRDTQYF.